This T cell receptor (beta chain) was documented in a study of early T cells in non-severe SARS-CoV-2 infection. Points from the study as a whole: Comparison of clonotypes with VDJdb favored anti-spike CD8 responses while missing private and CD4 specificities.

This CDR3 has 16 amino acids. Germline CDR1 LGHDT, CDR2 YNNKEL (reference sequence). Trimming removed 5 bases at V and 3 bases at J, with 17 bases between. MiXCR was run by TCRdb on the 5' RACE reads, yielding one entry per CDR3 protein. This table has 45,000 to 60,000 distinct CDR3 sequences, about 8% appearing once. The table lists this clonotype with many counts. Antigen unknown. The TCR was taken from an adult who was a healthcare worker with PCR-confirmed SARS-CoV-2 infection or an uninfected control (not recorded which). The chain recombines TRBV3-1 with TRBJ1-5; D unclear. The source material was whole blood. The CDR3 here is CASSASQLGNNQPQHF. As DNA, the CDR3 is TGTGCCAGCAGCGCTAGCCAGTTGGGGAACAATCAGCCCCAGCATTTT.